A single sample gave rise to the 12 T cell receptor beta chains below, sequenced in a study of metastatic and nonmetastatic thyroid tumors. Thyroid surgery took place with no prior treatment in any patient. TCRdb re-clonotyped the PCR reads through MiXCR. The sample gives roughly 40,000 clones, around 10% of which show up once; 9% to 10% is in the top ten. The sample consisted of blood. These receptors were collected from a male donor with papillary thyroid cancer or a benign thyroid nodule (not recorded which). Some clones in this sample may be carry-over from other donors' samples.

This clone occurred many times. The chain links TRBV6-6 to TRBJ2-7; 10 bases agree with TRBD2. From germline, CDR1 is MNHNY and CDR2 SVGAGI (reference sequence). V lost 1 base, J lost 5 bases, and 17 bases stayed unmatched. CDR3 size: 19 residues. CDR3 loop: CASSYFSSGRGYRGNEQYF. The CDR3 DNA follows: TGTGCCAGCAGTTACTTCTCTAGCGGGAGAGGTTACCGTGGAAACGAGCAGTACTTC.

This clone was seen ten or more times. The chain uses TRBV7-9 and TRBJ1-4; 10 nucleotides align to TRBD1. The CDR3 is 17 amino acids. The V segment lost 2 bases and the J segment 3 bases; nucleotides outside the gene matches: 6. Germline V gives CDR1 SEHNR, CDR2 FQNEAQ (reference sequence). DNA for the CDR3: TGTGCCAGCAGCTTACAGACAGGGGGCCGGGCTAATGAAAAACTGTTTTTT. Residues: CASSLQTGGRANEKLFF. The whole variable domain, filled in from reference TRBV7-9 and TRBJ1-4, reads DTGVSQNPRHKITKRGQNVTFRCDPISEHNRLYWYRQTLGQGPEFLTYFQNEAQLEKSRLLSDRFSAERPKGSFSTLEIQRTEQGDSAMYLCASSLQTGGRANEKLFFGSGTQLSVL.

This clone was recorded at least ten times. The chain employs TRBV20-1 and TRBJ1-5; D remains unclear. Germline CDR1 is DFQATT and CDR2 is SNEGSKA (reference sequence). There are 14 residues in the CDR3. Trimming removed 6 bases at V and 0 bases at J, with 12 bases between. This CDR3 is CSALTTNSNQPQHF. CDR3 sequence (DNA): TGCAGTGCGCTAACCACTAATAGCAATCAGCCCCAGCATTTT.

This clone was observed many times. This rearrangement joins TRBV20-1 to TRBJ2-7; TRBD1 might be the D (6 bases). This CDR3 contains 14 residues. V was trimmed by 3 bases and J by 2 bases, leaving 14 bases between them. Germline loops: CDR1 DFQATT, CDR2 SNEGSKA (reference sequence). The CDR3 region is CSASHRATTYEQYF. The CDR3, as DNA: TGCAGTGCTAGCCACAGGGCTACCACCTACGAGCAGTACTTC.

This clone was picked up many times. The rearrangement uses TRBV7-2 and TRBJ2-5; the D is unclear. V lost 1 base, J lost 6 bases, and 0 bases lay in between. Germline CDR1 reads SGHTA; CDR2 reads FQGNSA. The CDR3 totals 10 residues. The CDR3 DNA reads TGTGCCAGCAGCTTAGAGACCCAGTACTTC. It translates to CASSLETQYF. The variable domain in full, completed from reference TRBV7-2 and TRBJ2-5, reads GAGVSQSPSNKVTEKGKDVELRCDPISGHTALYWYRQSLGQGLEFLIYFQGNSAPDKSGLPSDRFSAERTGGSVSTLTIQRTQQEDSAVYLCASSLETQYFGPGTRLLVL.

As regards this clone: This sequence may be a read error, since a much larger clone differs from it by one base. This sequence joins TRBV7-6 and TRBJ2-2; 8 bases map to TRBD2. The CDR3 length is 16 residues. V trimming: 5 bases; J trimming: 9 bases; junction bases outside the gene matches: 14. CDR1 and CDR2 from the germline V gene are SGHVS and FNYEAQ. The CDR3: CASSPYLIGRARELFF. The CDR3 DNA sequence: TGTGCCAGCAGCCCATACCTTATCGGGAGGGCCCGGGAGCTGTTTTTT.

This clone was observed a handful of times. Sequence at one end of the junction differs from germline and may be a read error. The V call is TRBV28, the J call TRBJ1-4, with TRBD1 matching 7 bases. Germline V gene data show CDR1 as MDHEN and CDR2 as SYDVKM. The CDR3 runs to 14 residues. CDR3 nucleotide sequence: TGTGCAAGCAGTTCGGGACAGTCGCATGAAAAACTGGTTTTT. Translation gives CASSSGQSHEKLVF.

In regard to this clone: Germline is not matched at one junction end, which may reflect a read error. V gene TRBV6-6 combines with J gene TRBJ2-3; D tentatively reads TRBD1 or TRBD2 (5 bases each). The germline V gene has CDR1 MNHNY and CDR2 SVGAGI (reference sequence). This CDR3 is built from 15 residues. The CDR3 nucleotides are TGTGCCAGCAGTTACCGGTCGGGGCTTACAGATACACAGTATTTT. Translating gives CASSYRSGLTDTQYF.

This clone was counted many times. The J gene is TRBJ2-3, the V gene TRBV5-4, with unresolved D. Trimming removed 0 bases from V and 3 bases from J, with 14 bases in between. The CDR3 runs 16 residues. Germline assignment: CDR1 SGHNT and CDR2 YYREEE (reference sequence). CDR3 coding DNA: TGTGCCAGCAGCTTGGCGATGGGCGCGATTACAGATACGCAGTATTTT. Its translation: CASSLAMGAITDTQYF.

This clone was counted many times. The chain combines TRBV7-2 with TRBJ1-1; D uncertain. Trimming removed 1 base from V and 10 bases from J, with 10 bases in between. This CDR3 spans 12 amino acids. Per the germline V gene, CDR1 is SGHTA and CDR2 is FQGNSA. Here the CDR3 reads CASSLGGLRAFF. The CDR3 DNA sequence: TGTGCCAGCAGCTTAGGAGGGTTGAGAGCTTTCTTT.

This clone ranks as medium-sized. The CDR3: CATTRGTGANEQFF. The CDR3 DNA follows: TGTGCCACCACGCGGGGAACAGGAGCCAATGAGCAGTTCTTC. The chain joins TRBV6-2 or TRBV6-3 to TRBJ2-1, with D tentatively TRBD2 (6 bases). The CDR3 has 14 residues. Per the germline V gene, CDR1 is MNHEY and CDR2 is SVGEGT. V was cut by 10 bases and J by 6 bases, with 19 bases left in between.

This clone was observed a handful of times. Relative to the germline gene, one junction end is altered; a read error may explain this. This chain connects TRBV28 to TRBJ2-5; TRBD2 is a possible D gene (8 bases). Per germline, CDR1 MDHEN and CDR2 SYDVKM. This CDR3 has 17 residues. The CDR3 sequence is CVSSRFSGTTQGETHYF. The CDR3 coding sequence is TGTGTCAGCAGCAGATTTAGCGGGACCACTCAGGGGGAGACCCATTACTTC. Filled out from reference TRBV28 and TRBJ2-5, the complete variable domain reads DVKVTQSSRYLVKRTGEKVFLECVQDMDHENMFWYRQDPGLGLRLIYFSYDVKMKEKGDIPEGYSVSREKKERFSLILESASTNQTSMYLCVSSRFSGTTQGETHYFGPGTRLLVL.